This TCR beta chain was sequenced for a study of OX40 agonist ivuxolimab in advanced cancers. Looked up from germline, CDR1 is MNHEY and CDR2 is SMNVEV (reference sequence). This CDR3 has 16 amino acids. V dropped 7 bases and J dropped 3 bases, with 22 bases sitting between them. Profiling relied on immunoSEQ multiplex PCR, and the TCRdb table lists in-frame clones only, not all of them. The repertoire holds about 48,000 clones, with about nine tenths as singletons. The clonotype comes from an adult with an advanced solid tumor such as melanoma, head and neck, liver or kidney cancer. This sequence joins TRBV27 and TRBJ2-7; a weak D match, TRBD2 (5 bases). This specimen was CD4+ or CD8+ T cells sorted from blood, taken in a trial of the OX40 agonist ivuxolimab. CDR3 sequence (DNA): TGTGCCAGCACTCCACTAGGGTTGCAGAAGGACTACGAGCAGTACTTC. Its translation: CASTPLGLQKDYEQYF.